This TCR beta chain is drawn from a study of PD-1 blockade in classical Hodgkin lymphoma. Study-level results: Prior to therapy, complete responders displayed diversity much like that of newly diagnosed patients. Newly diagnosed patients were reported to exhibit reduced baseline TCR diversity relative to healthy donors.

All patients relapsed after autologous stem cell transplantation, and brentuximab vedotin exposure varied. Comments on this clone: The antigen remains unidentified.

The CDR3 extends over 15 amino acids. V shed 5 bases and J shed 2 bases, with 13 bases lying between them. Germline CDR1 is SEHNR and CDR2 is FQNEAQ (reference sequence). The method was immunoSEQ multiplex PCR; TCRdb's version includes in-frame clones alone and lacks a portion of them. The table includes under 75,000 clones, around nine tenths detected once. The clonotype was recovered from a human donor with classical Hodgkin lymphoma. The input for sequencing was peripheral blood mononuclear cells (PBMCs), taken before the second cycle of nivolumab. The V and J genes are TRBV7-9 and TRBJ1-5; D might be TRBD1 (5 bases). The CDR3 here is CASSREGRGNQPQHF. In DNA, the CDR3 is TGTGCCAGCAGCAGGGAGGGGAGGGGCAATCAGCCCCAGCATTTT.